This T cell receptor beta chain is drawn from a study of tissue T cells after allogeneic stem cell transplantation. Overall study context: Graft-versus-host disease patients received grafts, several unmodified and three CD34-selected to deplete T cells.

The protocol was immunoSEQ multiplex PCR, while the TCRdb copy is restricted to in-frame clones and leaves out a portion. The sample shows under 50,000 clones, roughly 92% of them seen only once. V was pared by 1 base and J by 5 bases, with 1 base of the junction left unmatched. The length of the CDR3 is 15 residues. The V gene's germline CDR1 is MGHRA and CDR2 YSYEKL. The chain recombines TRBV4-1 with TRBJ2-1, with 11 nucleotides matching TRBD2. The material was blood, obtained before transplantation. The origin of this receptor is a woman aged 35 to 69 who later had graft-versus-host disease after an allogeneic stem cell transplant. CDR3 sequence: CASSQGLAGNNEQFF. CDR3 coding DNA: TGCGCCAGCAGCCAAGGACTAGCGGGAAACAATGAGCAGTTCTTC.